A single sample is the source of the 3 T cell receptor beta chains below, sequenced in a study of a mutant IDH1 vaccine in newly diagnosed glioma. Time point here: week 11, during vaccination. Vaccination comprised doses that each held 300 ug of mutant IDH1 20-mer peptide, plus topical imiquimod. Measured with immunoSEQ multiplex PCR; TCRdb has only the in-frame clones, and not every one. The sample shows about 120,000 clones, about nine tenths of them seen only once. Their specific antigens are unknown. This sample comprised PBMCs, obtained from a glioma patient whose treatment included an IDH1 peptide vaccine. The receptors come from a woman aged 50 to 60 with glioma.

V is TRBV30 and J is TRBJ2-5; a weak D match, TRBD2 (7 bases). Between the trimmed V and J ends, which lost 3 bases and 5 bases, there was a span of 19 bases. Germline CDR1 and CDR2: GTSNPN and SVGIG (reference sequence). This CDR3 has 15 amino acids. The CDR3 sequence: CAWRGGPLPQETQYF. CDR3 sequence (DNA): TGTGCCTGGAGGGGGGGGCCCCTACCCCAGGAGACCCAGTACTTC.

This rearrangement joins TRBV7-9 to TRBJ2-2; no clear D. This CDR3 region has 16 residues. Per germline, CDR1 SEHNR and CDR2 FQNEAQ (reference sequence). V was clipped by 3 bases and J by 4 bases, with 15 bases between them. The CDR3 coding sequence is TGTGCCAGCAGCTTTTATGGAAGTAGTTCCACCGGGGAGCTGTTTTTT. Translating it yields CASSFYGSSSTGELFF.

A single count supports this clone. This chain links TRBV27 with TRBJ1-1, with D tentatively TRBD1 (6 bases). CDR3 length: 13 residues. V shed 5 bases and J shed 4 bases, with 11 bases lying between them. Germline CDR1 is MNHEY and CDR2 is SMNVEV (reference sequence). In nucleotides, the CDR3 is TGTGCCAGCAGTACGGACAGTTCCACTGAAGCTTTCTTT. It yields the protein CASSTDSSTEAFF.